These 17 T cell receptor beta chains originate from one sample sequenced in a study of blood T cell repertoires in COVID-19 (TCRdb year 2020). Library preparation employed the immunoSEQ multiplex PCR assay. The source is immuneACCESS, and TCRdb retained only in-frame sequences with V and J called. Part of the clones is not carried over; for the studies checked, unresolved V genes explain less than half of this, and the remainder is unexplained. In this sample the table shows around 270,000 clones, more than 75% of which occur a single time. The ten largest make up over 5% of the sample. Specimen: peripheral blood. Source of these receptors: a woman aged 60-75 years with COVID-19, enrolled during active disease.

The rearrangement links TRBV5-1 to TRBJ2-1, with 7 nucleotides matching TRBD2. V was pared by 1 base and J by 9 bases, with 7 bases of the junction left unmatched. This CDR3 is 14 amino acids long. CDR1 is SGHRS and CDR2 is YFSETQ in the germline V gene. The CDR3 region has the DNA TGCGCCAGCAGCTTGCCGCGGGAGCTTACTGAGCAGTTCTTC. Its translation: CASSLPRELTEQFF.

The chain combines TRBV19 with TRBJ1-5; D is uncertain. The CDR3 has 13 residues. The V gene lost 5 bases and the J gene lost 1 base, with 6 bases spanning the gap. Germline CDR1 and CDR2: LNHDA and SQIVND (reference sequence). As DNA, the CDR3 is TGTGCCAGTAGTCTTGTCAGCAATCAGCCCCAGCATTTT. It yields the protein CASSLVSNQPQHF.

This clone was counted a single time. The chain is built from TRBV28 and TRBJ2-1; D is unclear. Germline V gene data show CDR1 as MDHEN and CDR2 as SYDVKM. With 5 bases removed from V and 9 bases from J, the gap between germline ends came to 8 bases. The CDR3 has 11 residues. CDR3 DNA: TGTGCCAGCAGTCTTTTGAGTGAGCAGTTCTTC. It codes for CASSLLSEQFF.

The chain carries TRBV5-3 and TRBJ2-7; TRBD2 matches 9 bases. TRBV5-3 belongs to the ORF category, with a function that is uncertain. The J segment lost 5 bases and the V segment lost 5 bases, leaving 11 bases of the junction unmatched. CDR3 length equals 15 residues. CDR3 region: CARRNVAGDADEQYF. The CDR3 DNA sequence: TGTGCCAGAAGAAACGTAGCGGGAGATGCTGACGAGCAGTACTTC.

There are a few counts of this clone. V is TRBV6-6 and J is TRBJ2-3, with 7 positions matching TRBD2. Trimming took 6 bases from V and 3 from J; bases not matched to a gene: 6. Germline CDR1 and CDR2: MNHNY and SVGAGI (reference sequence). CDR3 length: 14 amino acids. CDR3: CASSPGLVTDTQYF. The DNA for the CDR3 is TGTGCCAGCAGCCCTGGACTAGTTACAGATACGCAGTATTTT.

In DNA form, the CDR3 reads TGCGCCAGCAGCTTGGCGCTAGTAAGGAATGAGCAGTTCTTC. Translating it yields CASSLALVRNEQFF. This chain joins TRBV5-1 and TRBJ2-1; no clear D. Germline-derived CDR1 and CDR2 are SGHRS and YFSETQ. CDR3 length equals 14 residues. V was clipped by 0 bases and J by 7 bases, with 11 bases between them. The variable domain in full, with the rest retrieved from reference TRBV5-1 and TRBJ2-1, is KAGVTQTPRYLIKTRGQQVTLSCSPISGHRSVSWYQQTPGQGLQFLFEYFSETQRNKGNFPGRFSGRQFSNSRSEMNVSTLELGDSALYLCASSLALVRNEQFFGPGTRLTVL.

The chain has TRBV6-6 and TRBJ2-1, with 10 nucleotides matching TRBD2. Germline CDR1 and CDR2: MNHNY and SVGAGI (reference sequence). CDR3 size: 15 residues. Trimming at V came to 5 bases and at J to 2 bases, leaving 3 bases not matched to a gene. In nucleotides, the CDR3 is TGTGCCAGCAGTAGTCTAGCGGGAGCCTACAATGAGCAGTTCTTC. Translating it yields CASSSLAGAYNEQFF.

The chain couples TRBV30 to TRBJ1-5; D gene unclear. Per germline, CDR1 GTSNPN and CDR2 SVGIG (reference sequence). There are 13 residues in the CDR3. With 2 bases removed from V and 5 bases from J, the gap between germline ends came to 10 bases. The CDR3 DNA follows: TGTGCCTGGAGTAAGGGCGGGCATCAGCCCCAGCATTTT. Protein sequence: CAWSKGGHQPQHF. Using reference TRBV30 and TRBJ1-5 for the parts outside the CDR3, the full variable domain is SQTIHQWPATLVQPVGSPLSLECTVEGTSNPNLYWYRQAAGRGLQLLFYSVGIGQISSEVPQNLSASRPQDRQFILSSKKLLLSDSGFYLCAWSKGGHQPQHFGDGTRLSIL.

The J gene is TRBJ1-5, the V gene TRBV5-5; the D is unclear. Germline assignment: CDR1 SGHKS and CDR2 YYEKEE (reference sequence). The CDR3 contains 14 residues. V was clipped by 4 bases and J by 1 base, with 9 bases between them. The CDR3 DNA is TGTGCCAGCAGCACCTCGGGGAGCAATCAGCCCCAGCATTTT. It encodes CASSTSGSNQPQHF.

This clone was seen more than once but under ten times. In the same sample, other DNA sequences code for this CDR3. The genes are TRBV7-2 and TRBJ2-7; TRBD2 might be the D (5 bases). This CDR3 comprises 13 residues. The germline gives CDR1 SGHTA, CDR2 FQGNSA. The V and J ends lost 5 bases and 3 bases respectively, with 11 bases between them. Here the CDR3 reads CASSPGIFYEQYF. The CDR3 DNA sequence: TGTGCCAGCAGCCCGGGAATTTTCTACGAGCAGTACTTC. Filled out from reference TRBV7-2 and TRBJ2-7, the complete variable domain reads GAGVSQSPSNKVTEKGKDVELRCDPISGHTALYWYRQSLGQGLEFLIYFQGNSAPDKSGLPSDRFSAERTGGSVSTLTIQRTQQEDSAVYLCASSPGIFYEQYFGPGTRLTVT.

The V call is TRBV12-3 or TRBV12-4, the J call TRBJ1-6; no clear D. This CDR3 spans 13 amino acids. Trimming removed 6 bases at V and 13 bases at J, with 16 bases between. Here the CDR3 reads CASSLSPGMPLHF. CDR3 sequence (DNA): TGTGCCAGCAGCCTCTCTCCGGGGATGCCCCTCCACTTT.

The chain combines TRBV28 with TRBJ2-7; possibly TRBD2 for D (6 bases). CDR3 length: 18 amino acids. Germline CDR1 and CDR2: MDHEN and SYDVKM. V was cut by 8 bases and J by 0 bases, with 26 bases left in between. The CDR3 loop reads CASRGAGMSRRVSYEQYF. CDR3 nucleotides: TGTGCCAGCCGTGGGGCAGGAATGTCGCGGAGGGTCTCCTACGAGCAGTACTTC.

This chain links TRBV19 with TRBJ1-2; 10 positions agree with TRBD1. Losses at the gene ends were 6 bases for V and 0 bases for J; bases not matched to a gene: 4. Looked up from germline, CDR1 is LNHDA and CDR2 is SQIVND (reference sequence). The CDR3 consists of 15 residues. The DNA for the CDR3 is TGTGCCAGTAGAATCGGACAGGGGGCTAACTATGGCTACACCTTC. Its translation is CASRIGQGANYGYTF.

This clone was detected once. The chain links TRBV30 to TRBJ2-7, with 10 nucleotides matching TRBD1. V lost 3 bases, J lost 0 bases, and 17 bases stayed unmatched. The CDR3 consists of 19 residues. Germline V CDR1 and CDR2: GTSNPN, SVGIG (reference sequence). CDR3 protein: CAWRPQYGQGVWDSYEQYF. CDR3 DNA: TGTGCCTGGAGGCCCCAATATGGACAGGGGGTATGGGACTCCTACGAGCAGTACTTC.

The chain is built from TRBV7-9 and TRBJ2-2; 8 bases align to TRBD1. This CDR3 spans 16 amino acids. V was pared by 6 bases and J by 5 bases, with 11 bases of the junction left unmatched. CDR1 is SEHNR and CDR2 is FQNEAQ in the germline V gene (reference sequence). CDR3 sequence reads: CASRSTRGRLTGELFF. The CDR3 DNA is TGTGCCAGCAGGTCTACCAGGGGGCGGTTGACCGGGGAGCTGTTTTTT. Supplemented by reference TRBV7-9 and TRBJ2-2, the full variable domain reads DTGVSQNPRHKITKRGQNVTFRCDPISEHNRLYWYRQTLGQGPEFLTYFQNEAQLEKSRLLSDRFSAERPKGSFSTLEIQRTEQGDSAMYLCASRSTRGRLTGELFFGEGSRLTVL.

The CDR3 reads CAWSRGQWLYGYTF. The DNA of the CDR3 is TGTGCCTGGAGCAGAGGACAATGGCTTTATGGCTACACCTTC. V and J are TRBV30 and TRBJ1-2; maybe TRBD1 (5 bases). The CDR3 totals 14 residues. V lost 3 bases to trimming and J lost 5 bases, with 16 bases between them. Germline V CDR1 and CDR2: GTSNPN, SVGIG (reference sequence). The full variable domain, completed using reference TRBV30 and TRBJ1-2, is SQTIHQWPATLVQPVGSPLSLECTVEGTSNPNLYWYRQAAGRGLQLLFYSVGIGQISSEVPQNLSASRPQDRQFILSSKKLLLSDSGFYLCAWSRGQWLYGYTFGSGTRLTVV.

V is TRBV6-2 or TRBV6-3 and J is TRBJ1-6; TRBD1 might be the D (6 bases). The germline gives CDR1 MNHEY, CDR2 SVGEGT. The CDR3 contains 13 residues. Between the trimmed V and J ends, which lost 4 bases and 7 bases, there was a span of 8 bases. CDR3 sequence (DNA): TGTGCCAGCAGTTGGCAGGGGAATTCACCCCTCCACTTT. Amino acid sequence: CASSWQGNSPLHF.